What follows are 28 T cell receptor beta chains derived from one specimen sequenced in a study of T cells in Graves' hyperthyroidism and ophthalmopathy. Amplification of TCR beta CDR3 regions was performed using RNA transcripts as template. First-round RT-PCR of the TCR CDR3 relied on the HTBI primer set. One entry per CDR3 protein, called by TCRdb with MiXCR from the multiplex PCR reads. This sample has 650,000 to 800,000 distinct CDR3 sequences; 45% occur once, and the top ten carry less than 9%. Sample: peripheral blood or thyroid tissue (not recorded which). The receptors were sampled from an adult man with Graves' disease, either hyperthyroidism or ophthalmopathy (not recorded which).

Details on this clonotype: One junction end does not reproduce the germline sequence, and a read error may be involved. The gene calls are TRBV29-1 and TRBJ2-2, with 14 bases matching TRBD2. The CDR3 has 16 residues. Germline V gene sequence: CDR1 SQVTM, CDR2 ANQGSEA. The CDR3 sequence: CSVDGTSGSSYNEQFF. CDR3 nucleotide sequence: TGCAGCGTTGATGGGACTAGCGGGAGTTCCTACAATGAGCAGTTTTTT.

The gene calls are TRBV9 and TRBJ2-7, with TRBD1 matching over 10 bases. Germline V gene lookup returns CDR1 SGDLS and CDR2 YYNGEE. The CDR3 sequence is 15 residues long. V gave up 2 bases and J gave up 6 bases; unmatched junction bases: 8. The CDR3 loop reads CASSVAGTGDGEQYF. The CDR3 DNA follows: TGTGCCAGCAGCGTGGCCGGGACAGGGGATGGCGAGCAGTACTTC.

In the case of this clonotype: Since a much larger clone is just one base distant, this may be a read error. The final CDR3 position lacks the conserved phenylalanine or tryptophan, pointing to a likely read error. The chain has TRBV19 and TRBJ1-1; D perhaps matches TRBD1 (5 bases). V lost 1 base, J lost 8 bases, and 11 bases lay in between. CDR1 is LNHDA and CDR2 is SQIVND in the germline V gene (reference sequence). The CDR3 covers 13 residues. CDR3 sequence reads: CASSIALTAEAFS. The CDR3 nucleotides are TGTGCCAGTAGTATAGCACTGACAGCCGAAGCTTTCTCT.

This clonotype was picked up a small number of times. The rearrangement joins TRBV12-3 or TRBV12-4 to TRBJ1-4; a possible D gene is TRBD1 (5 bases). V lost 6 bases and J 7 bases, leaving 12 bases between the germline ends. The CDR3 length is 13 residues. This CDR3 is CASSSGAAEKLFF. The CDR3 DNA reads as TGTGCCAGCAGCTCCGGGGCCGCTGAAAAACTGTTTTTT.

This chain uses TRBV20-1 with TRBJ1-3, with no clear D. Germline lookup yields CDR1 DFQATT and CDR2 SNEGSKA (reference sequence). V dropped 6 bases and J dropped 4 bases, with 16 bases sitting between them. The CDR3 sequence is 14 residues long. The CDR3 is CSALVDKLGNTIYF. CDR3 bases: TGCAGTGCCCTCGTCGACAAGCTCGGAAACACCATATATTTT.

CDR3: CSADQGPVTEAFF. CDR3 in DNA: TGCAGTGCGGACCAGGGTCCCGTCACTGAAGCTTTCTTT. The gene calls are TRBV20-1 and TRBJ1-1; perhaps TRBD1 as D (5 bases). The germline V gene encodes CDR1 DFQATT and CDR2 SNEGSKA (reference sequence). V gave up 6 bases and J gave up 4 bases, with 15 bases separating them. This CDR3 spans 13 amino acids.

This chain connects TRBV20-1 to TRBJ2-2; either TRBD1 or TRBD2 may supply D (6 bases each). Germline values: CDR1 DFQATT, CDR2 SNEGSKA (reference sequence). This CDR3 region has 16 residues. V lost 6 bases and J lost 0, with 17 bases in between. The CDR3 DNA follows: TGCAGTGCAGGGAAGGGGGGCGGACCGAACACCGGGGAGCTGTTTTTT. This translates into CSAGKGGGPNTGELFF.

This clonotype was seen just once. This may stem from a read error, because a much larger clone lies one nucleotide away. The genes are TRBV9 and TRBJ1-4, with D perhaps matching TRBD1 (6 bases). This CDR3 has 14 residues. Germline V lookup: CDR1 SGDLS, CDR2 YYNGEE. Here the CDR3 reads CASSATGVNERLFF. The DNA for the CDR3 is TGTGCCAGCAGCGCGACAGGCGTTAATGAAAGACTGTTTTTT. Looking up the rest from reference TRBV9 and TRBJ1-4 gives the full variable domain: DSGVTQTPKHLITATGQRVTLRCSPRSGDLSVYWYQQSLDQGLQFLIQYYNGEERAKGNILERFSAQQFPDLHSELNLSSLELGDSALYFCASSATGVNERLFFGSGTQLSVL.

This clonotype was seen ten or more times. CDR3 bases: TGCAGCGTTGAAGAAGCTACCTCGGAGACCCAGTACTTC. It specifies CSVEEATSETQYF. This rearrangement joins TRBV29-1 to TRBJ2-5; no reliable D call. Trimming removed 0 bases from V and 5 bases from J, with 10 bases in between. Germline assignment: CDR1 SQVTM and CDR2 ANQGSEA. The CDR3 consists of 13 residues.

In this sample, this clonotype turned up a few times. The chain carries TRBV20-1 and TRBJ1-2, with TRBD1 matching over 7 bases. V was clipped by 1 base and J by 8 bases; unmatched bases: 13. This CDR3 has 15 residues. Germline loops: CDR1 DFQATT, CDR2 SNEGSKA (reference sequence). This CDR3 reads CSARAPDRVEGGYTF. CDR3 nucleotide sequence: TGCAGTGCTAGAGCCCCCGACAGGGTGGAGGGAGGCTACACCTTC.

This chain links TRBV6-5 with TRBJ2-6; 12 positions agree with TRBD2. The CDR3 extends over 18 amino acids. The trim removed 4 bases at V and 0 bases at J, leaving 4 bases unmatched. CDR1 and CDR2 from the germline V gene are MNHEY and SVGAGI. The CDR3 is CASSFKTSGGSGANVLTF. CDR3 DNA: TGTGCCAGCAGTTTCAAGACTAGCGGGGGCTCTGGGGCCAACGTCCTGACTTTC.

In this sample, this clonotype turned up many times. The chain joins TRBV2 to TRBJ1-5; 8 nucleotides agree with TRBD1. This CDR3 has 15 amino acids. The V and J ends lost 6 bases and 4 bases, in that order; junction bases with no gene match: 8. Germline V gene data show CDR1 as SNHLY and CDR2 as FYNNEI. CDR3 sequence reads: CASRPQTGGNQPQHF. The CDR3 DNA is TGTGCCAGCAGACCTCAAACAGGGGGAAATCAGCCCCAGCATTTT.

The chain has TRBV20-1 and TRBJ2-7, with 9 positions matching TRBD1. This CDR3 is built from 16 residues. The J segment lost 2 bases and the V segment lost 0 bases, leaving 8 bases of the junction unmatched. Germline CDR1 reads DFQATT; CDR2 reads SNEGSKA (reference sequence). CDR3 DNA sequence: TGCAGTGCTAGAGAGCCCGGACAGGGGATACCCTACGAGCAGTACTTC. It is translated as CSAREPGQGIPYEQYF.

This chain links TRBV20-1 with TRBJ2-2; 7 nucleotides line up with TRBD1. V dropped 5 bases and J dropped 0; count of bases not matched to a gene: 3. CDR3 length: 14 amino acids. Germline V gene sequence: CDR1 DFQATT, CDR2 SNEGSKA (reference sequence). As DNA, the CDR3 is TGCAGTGCTTCCGGGACAGCGAACACCGGGGAGCTGTTTTTT. It is translated as CSASGTANTGELFF.

This clonotype was observed a handful of times. This sequence joins TRBV6-1 and TRBJ2-7; 9 bases agree with TRBD1. This CDR3 region has 13 residues. V was clipped by 6 bases and J by 4 bases; unmatched bases: 4. CDR1 and CDR2 from the germline V gene are MNHNS and SASEGT. This chain's CDR3 is CASRRGTGYEQYF. DNA of the CDR3: TGTGCCAGCAGAAGGGGGACAGGGTACGAGCAGTACTTC.

This clonotype occurred once. J is TRBJ2-7 and V is TRBV7-6, with 12 bases that match TRBD2. The junction had 4 bases not matched to a gene; V was cut back by 1 base and J by 3 bases. Germline loops: CDR1 SGHVS, CDR2 FNYEAQ. The CDR3 length is 16 residues. The CDR3 is CASSLGASGRVYEQYF. CDR3 in DNA: TGTGCCAGCAGCTTAGGGGCTAGCGGGAGGGTCTACGAGCAGTACTTC.

The V call is TRBV10-2, the J call TRBJ1-5; 9 bases fit TRBD1. This CDR3 spans 17 amino acids. V shed 4 bases, J shed 3 bases, and the junction held 10 bases outside the gene matches. Germline V CDR1 and CDR2: WSHSY, SAAADI. The CDR3 reads CASSAGTGGRYNQPQHF. CDR3 coding DNA: TGCGCCAGCAGTGCCGGAACAGGGGGCCGTTACAATCAGCCCCAGCATTTT.

The genes are TRBV20-1 and TRBJ2-5, with 14 nucleotides matching TRBD2. The J segment lost 7 bases and the V segment lost 4 bases, leaving 5 bases of the junction unmatched. The CDR3 length is 14 residues. Germline V gives CDR1 DFQATT, CDR2 SNEGSKA (reference sequence). CDR3 sequence: CSAKGLAGVGTQYF. In DNA, the CDR3 is TGCAGTGCTAAGGGACTAGCGGGAGTGGGGACCCAGTACTTC.

V usage is TRBV20-1 and J usage is TRBJ2-7; 9 bases align to TRBD2. The CDR3 sequence is 19 residues long. Per the germline V gene, CDR1 is DFQATT and CDR2 is SNEGSKA (reference sequence). With 0 bases clipped from V and 5 bases from J, the junction kept 20 bases outside the gene matches. This CDR3 reads CSARENPGTSRDVVDEQYF. The CDR3 bases are TGCAGTGCTAGAGAAAACCCCGGGACTAGCAGGGACGTGGTGGACGAGCAGTACTTC.

As concerns this clonotype: The CDR3 does not end in the conserved phenylalanine or tryptophan, so this is likely a read error. The rearrangement links TRBV19 to TRBJ1-5; no firm D call. The CDR3 totals 15 residues. In germline, CDR1 is LNHDA, CDR2 SQIVND (reference sequence). V lost 5 bases and J 3 bases, leaving 14 bases between the germline ends. CDR3 coding DNA: TGTGCCAGTAGTGGCTACGGGAGCACCAATCAGCCCCAGCATCTT. Its translation: CASSGYGSTNQPQHL.

This clonotype was seen at least ten times. The V call is TRBV29-1, the J call TRBJ1-1; D unresolved. The V gene's germline CDR1 is SQVTM and CDR2 ANQGSEA. The CDR3 length is 15 residues. Trimming left V 6 bases short and J 5 bases short, with 22 bases between. This CDR3 reads CSVGGLGVESTEAFF. In nucleotides, the CDR3 is TGCAGCGTCGGAGGGTTGGGAGTTGAGAGTACTGAAGCTTTCTTT.

This clonotype was detected only once. This may stem from a read error, because a much larger clone lies one nucleotide away. This chain connects TRBV10-3 to TRBJ1-2; 7 bases match TRBD1. Germline loops: CDR1 ENHRY, CDR2 SYGVKD. This CDR3 has 14 residues. CDR3 sequence: CAISEAGTVSGYPF. In DNA, the CDR3 is TGTGCCATCAGTGAGGCTGGGACAGTCTCGGGCTACCCCTTC.

This chain links TRBV5-6 with TRBJ1-2; TRBD1 agrees at 10 bases. The length of the CDR3 is 17 residues. Trimming took 0 bases from V and 2 from J; bases not matched to a gene: 7. The V gene's germline CDR1 is SGHDT and CDR2 YYEEEE. CDR3 protein: CASSLGGQGLRNYGYTF. The CDR3 nucleotides read TGTGCCAGCAGCTTGGGGGGACAGGGGCTACGAAACTATGGCTACACCTTC.

This chain connects TRBV15 to TRBJ1-4; no reliable D call. Trimming stripped 3 bases from V and 5 bases from J, with 13 bases between. The CDR3 consists of 15 residues. CDR1 is LNHNV and CDR2 is YYDKDF in the germline V gene (reference sequence). The CDR3 DNA sequence: TGTGCCACCAGCAGGGAGGGAGGTGGGAATGAAAAACTGTTTTTT. It codes for CATSREGGGNEKLFF.

A remark on this clonotype: Compared with germline, one end of the junction differs, possibly owing to a read error. The rearrangement uses TRBV6-5 and TRBJ1-2; unclear D gene. Germline V CDR1 and CDR2: MNHEY, SVGAGI. This CDR3 is built from 12 residues. CDR3 sequence (DNA): TGTGCCATCAGTTACGAGCAGAATGGCTACACCTTC. This encodes CAISYEQNGYTF.

Ten or more counts support this clonotype. This chain connects TRBV29-1 to TRBJ2-5, with no clear D. Germline V CDR1 and CDR2: SQVTM, ANQGSEA. CDR3 length equals 13 residues. V was trimmed by 7 bases and J by 4 bases, leaving 16 bases between them. The CDR3 sequence: CSASQAMGETQYF. CDR3 nucleotide sequence: TGCAGCGCATCGCAGGCGATGGGAGAGACCCAGTACTTC.

This clonotype was observed a few times. J is TRBJ1-6 and V is TRBV9; tentatively, D is TRBD1 (5 bases). The CDR3 is made up of 15 amino acids. V lost 4 bases and J 11 bases, leaving 19 bases between the germline ends. Germline assignment: CDR1 SGDLS and CDR2 YYNGEE. The CDR3 DNA follows: TGTGCCAGCAGCCAGGGAGGCAGGGACGTTCCACCCCTCCACTTT. It codes for CASSQGGRDVPPLHF.

This sequence joins TRBV20-1 and TRBJ1-6; 7 positions match TRBD1. V lost 1 base, J lost 5 bases, and 17 bases stayed unmatched. CDR1 is DFQATT, CDR2 SNEGSKA, per germline (reference sequence). The CDR3 is 19 amino acids. The CDR3 protein is CSARVGRQGLYRDNSPLHF. CDR3 DNA: TGCAGTGCTAGAGTAGGGAGACAGGGTTTATATAGGGATAATTCACCCCTCCACTTT.